This section outlines one T cell receptor beta chain sequence together with its context. The sample is drawn from a study of technical replicates of blood from a handful of donors. In germline, CDR1 is LNHDA, CDR2 SQIVND (reference sequence). CDR3 length: 16 amino acids. The ends lost 5 bases at V and 4 bases at J; junction bases unmatched: 9. Using immunoSEQ multiplex PCR, the repertoire was profiled, and TCRdb retains in-frame clones only, with some absent. The sample shows approximately 100,000 clones, 95% to 96% of them seen only once. The chain combines TRBV19 with TRBJ2-3; 10 bases fit TRBD2. The sequenced sample consisted of T cells isolated from PBMCs. The sequence was collected from a human donor in good health. CDR3 DNA sequence: TGTGCCAGTAGTCTCATAGCGGGGGGAGTCTCAGATACGCAGTATTTT. Translating it yields CASSLIAGGVSDTQYF.